The 30 T cell receptor beta chains below come from one sample, sequenced in a study of blood T cell repertoires in COVID-19. TCRdb's copy holds only in-frame clones and misses some; the assay was immunoSEQ multiplex PCR. The top ten hold approximately 2.6% of the sample, which has approximately 210,000 clones, over 65% seen once. Sequenced: peripheral blood. The source of these receptors is a woman aged 65 to 85 with active or convalescent COVID-19.

This chain joins TRBV28 and TRBJ1-2; TRBD1 matches at 7 bases. Trimming at V came to 6 bases and at J to 4 bases, leaving 5 bases not matched to a gene. Germline CDR1 and CDR2: MDHEN and SYDVKM. The CDR3 contains 13 residues. CDR3 region: CASSYGQVYGYTF. CDR3 coding DNA: TGTGCCAGCAGCTACGGACAGGTCTATGGCTACACCTTC.

The genes are TRBV20-1 and TRBJ2-3; D might be TRBD2 (6 bases). CDR1 DFQATT and CDR2 SNEGSKA come from the germline V gene (reference sequence). This CDR3 is built from 15 residues. V lost 6 bases, J lost 4 bases, and 20 bases lay in between. CDR3 DNA sequence: TGCAGTGCCAGTAATACCGGGAGTGCCGCAGATACGCAGTATTTT. This gives the protein CSASNTGSAADTQYF.

The V gene is TRBV10-2, the J gene TRBJ2-5; 8 nucleotides align to TRBD1. The germline gives CDR1 WSHSY, CDR2 SAAADI. Trimming took 6 bases from V and 5 from J; bases not matched to a gene: 8. The CDR3 sequence is 14 residues long. CDR3 in amino acids: CASSAGQGRETQYF. The CDR3 region has the DNA TGCGCCAGCAGCGCCGGACAGGGAAGGGAGACCCAGTACTTC.

The chain links TRBV19 to TRBJ1-5; 7 bases map to TRBD1. The CDR3 runs 16 residues. Losses at the gene ends were 5 bases for V and 3 bases for J; bases not matched to a gene: 10. From germline, CDR1 is LNHDA and CDR2 SQIVND (reference sequence). The CDR3 loop reads CASSFRTGLSNQPQHF. For the CDR3, the DNA is TGTGCCAGTAGTTTCCGGACAGGTTTATCCAATCAGCCCCAGCATTTT.

V gene TRBV28 combines with J gene TRBJ1-1; D perhaps matches TRBD1 (6 bases). The germline V gene has CDR1 MDHEN and CDR2 SYDVKM. This CDR3 comprises 14 residues. Deletions cut 1 base from V and 10 bases from J, with 16 bases between. The CDR3 loop reads CASSLSAGGGRAFF. The CDR3 DNA is TGTGCCAGCAGTTTATCGGCCGGGGGGGGCAGAGCTTTCTTT.

This sequence joins TRBV7-9 and TRBJ2-1; TRBD2 agrees at 11 bases. Germline V gene sequence: CDR1 SEHNR, CDR2 FQNEAQ (reference sequence). The CDR3 totals 18 residues. J gave up 6 bases and V 3 bases, and 13 bases lay outside the gene matches. CDR3 sequence reads: CASSFVIPGLAAVNEQFF. The CDR3 nucleotides read TGTGCCAGCAGCTTCGTCATCCCGGGACTAGCGGCGGTCAATGAGCAGTTCTTC.

This chain connects TRBV27 to TRBJ2-1; TRBD1 might be the D (7 bases). The V gene lost 6 bases and the J gene lost 7 bases, with 13 bases spanning the gap. Germline values: CDR1 MNHEY, CDR2 SMNVEV (reference sequence). This CDR3 comprises 13 residues. CDR3 region: CASRGPGGNEQFF. CDR3 sequence (DNA): TGTGCCAGCAGAGGACCAGGGGGGAATGAGCAGTTCTTC.

The J gene is TRBJ1-1, the V gene TRBV12-3 or TRBV12-4; D is undetermined. Trimming took 6 bases from V and 1 from J, leaving 9 bases between them. The CDR3 is 13 amino acids. Written as DNA, the CDR3 is TGTGCCAGCAGCCCATTCCAGAACACTGAAGCTTTCTTT. Translation: CASSPFQNTEAFF.

A few counts support this clone. The J gene is TRBJ2-6, the V gene TRBV5-5; D gene ambiguous. The germline gives CDR1 SGHKS, CDR2 YYEKEE (reference sequence). This CDR3 comprises 15 residues. Trimming took 4 bases from V and 0 from J, leaving 8 bases between them. The DNA for the CDR3 is TGTGCCAGCAGCCTGGCAGGCTCTGGGGCCAACGTCCTGACTTTC. Its protein is CASSLAGSGANVLTF. The whole variable domain, filled in from reference TRBV5-5 and TRBJ2-6, reads DAGVTQSPTHLIKTRGQQVTLRCSPISGHKSVSWYQQVLGQGPQFIFQYYEKEERGRGNFPDRFSARQFPNYSSELNVNALLLGDSALYLCASSLAGSGANVLTFGAGSRLTVL.

The rearrangement uses TRBV6-2 or TRBV6-3 and TRBJ1-1; D is perhaps TRBD1 (6 bases). This CDR3 spans 14 amino acids. Trimming left V 4 bases short and J 4 bases short, with 13 bases between. The germline gives CDR1 MNHEY, CDR2 SVGEGT. CDR3 nucleotide sequence: TGTGCCAGCAGTTTCAGGGGTGGGGTCACTGAAGCTTTCTTT. Protein sequence: CASSFRGGVTEAFF.

The chain joins TRBV5-1 to TRBJ2-5; D uncertain. The CDR3 is 13 amino acids. Trimming stripped 1 base from V and 3 bases from J, with 7 bases between. Germline V gene lookup returns CDR1 SGHRS and CDR2 YFSETQ. The CDR3 DNA reads as TGCGCCAGCAGCTTGCAGTTGGAAGAGACCCAGTACTTC. Translation: CASSLQLEETQYF.

The chain couples TRBV7-2 to TRBJ2-7; possible D gene TRBD2, 5 bases. Germline lookup yields CDR1 SGHTA and CDR2 FQGNSA. The V gene lost 2 bases and the J gene lost 0 bases, with 11 bases spanning the gap. This CDR3 has 15 residues. CDR3 protein: CASSLMRALSYEQYF. CDR3 DNA sequence: TGTGCCAGCAGCTTAATGAGGGCCCTCTCCTACGAGCAGTACTTC.

This chain connects TRBV5-1 to TRBJ1-2; D possibly corresponds to TRBD1 (5 bases). Germline CDR1 is SGHRS and CDR2 is YFSETQ. This CDR3 contains 13 residues. The V gene lost 4 bases and the J gene lost 8 bases, with 15 bases spanning the gap. The CDR3 DNA is TGCGCCAGCAGCCCCCTAGGGGAAGGAGGCTACACCTTC. Translated: CASSPLGEGGYTF. The full variable domain, rest sourced from reference TRBV5-1 and TRBJ1-2, is KAGVTQTPRYLIKTRGQQVTLSCSPISGHRSVSWYQQTPGQGLQFLFEYFSETQRNKGNFPGRFSGRQFSNSRSEMNVSTLELGDSALYLCASSPLGEGGYTFGSGTRLTVV.

This chain joins TRBV7-9 and TRBJ1-2; D is unclear. Trimming removed 5 bases at V and 3 bases at J, with 7 bases between. This CDR3 is built from 12 residues. The germline CDR1 and CDR2 sequences are SEHNR and FQNEAQ (reference sequence). The CDR3 protein is CASSPQDYGYTF. In nucleotides, the CDR3 is TGTGCCAGCAGCCCCCAGGACTATGGCTACACCTTC.

This sequence joins TRBV19 and TRBJ1-2; 7 bases are a match to TRBD1. Looked up from germline, CDR1 is LNHDA and CDR2 is SQIVND (reference sequence). J lost 3 bases, V lost 6 bases, and 7 bases had no gene match. The CDR3 is 14 amino acids. The CDR3, as DNA: TGTGCCAGTAGGCCTCAGGGGGGCGACTATGGCTACACCTTC. Amino acid sequence: CASRPQGGDYGYTF. Supplemented by reference TRBV19 and TRBJ1-2, the full variable domain reads DGGITQSPKYLFRKEGQNVTLSCEQNLNHDAMYWYRQDPGQGLRLIYYSQIVNDFQKGDIAEGYSVSREKKESFPLTVTSAQKNPTAFYLCASRPQGGDYGYTFGSGTRLTVV.

V gene TRBV6-2 or TRBV6-3 combines with J gene TRBJ1-4; unclear D gene. CDR1 is MNHEY, CDR2 SVGEGT, per germline. The ends were cut back, 6 bases at V and 2 bases at J, with 10 bases in the middle. The CDR3 totals 14 residues. The CDR3 DNA reads as TGTGCCAGCAGCCCCCCCGGGACTAATGAAAAACTGTTTTTT. It encodes CASSPPGTNEKLFF.

The chain couples TRBV5-1 to TRBJ2-7; 7 bases match TRBD2. V was clipped by 4 bases and J by 2 bases; unmatched bases: 9. Germline V lookup: CDR1 SGHRS, CDR2 YFSETQ. The CDR3 consists of 15 residues. The CDR3 is CASSPLGGVAYEQYF. CDR3 in DNA: TGCGCCAGCAGCCCCCTTGGGGGGGTAGCCTACGAGCAGTACTTC.

In DNA form, the CDR3 reads TGCGCCAGCAGCTTGGGGACAGGGGGTTCCTACAATGAGCAGTTCTTC. It yields the protein CASSLGTGGSYNEQFF. The gene calls are TRBV5-1 and TRBJ2-1, with 10 bases matching TRBD1. CDR3 length: 16 residues. Trimming at V came to 0 bases and at J to 1 base, leaving 1 base not matched to a gene. The germline gives CDR1 SGHRS, CDR2 YFSETQ.

V is TRBV2 and J is TRBJ2-7, with D possibly being TRBD2 (5 bases). Germline V lookup: CDR1 SNHLY, CDR2 FYNNEI. The CDR3 is 14 residues long. V dropped 5 bases and J dropped 7 bases, with 18 bases sitting between them. CDR3 in DNA: TGTGCCAGCAGTAGCCCGGGAAGAAGAGGTGAGCAGTACTTC. This encodes CASSSPGRRGEQYF.

This clone occurred a few times. This sequence joins TRBV2 and TRBJ1-3; 9 bases line up with TRBD1. Per the germline V gene, CDR1 is SNHLY and CDR2 is FYNNEI. This CDR3 region has 13 residues. V lost 1 base, J lost 8 bases, and 0 bases stayed unmatched. Here the CDR3 DNA reads TGTGCCAGCAGTGAAGGACAGGGGGACACCATATATTTT. The encoded protein is CASSEGQGDTIYF.

The J gene is TRBJ2-1, the V gene TRBV18, with a tentative D call TRBD1 (8 bases). The CDR3 loop spans 17 amino acids. V was clipped by 3 bases and J by 4 bases, with 19 bases between them. Germline CDR1 and CDR2: KGHSH and LQKENI. The CDR3: CASSPPLQGGIYNEQFF. The DNA of the CDR3 is TGTGCCAGCTCACCCCCGCTACAGGGGGGGATTTACAATGAGCAGTTCTTC.

This chain joins TRBV2 and TRBJ1-2; TRBD1 is a possible D gene (6 bases). The CDR3 has 15 residues. The V gene's germline CDR1 is SNHLY and CDR2 FYNNEI. With 0 bases removed from V and 8 bases from J, the gap between germline ends came to 16 bases. CDR3 sequence reads: CASSEALGGLGGYTF. The CDR3 nucleotides are TGTGCCAGCAGTGAAGCGCTAGGGGGTTTAGGAGGCTACACCTTC.

This clone was seen once. This chain links TRBV12-5 with TRBJ2-1; D unclear. The CDR3 is 14 amino acids. Per the germline V gene, CDR1 is LGHNT and CDR2 is FRNRAP. Trimming pared 9 bases from V and 0 bases from J, leaving 12 bases between. The CDR3 reads CASTTETSYNEQFF. Here the CDR3 DNA reads TGTGCTAGCACGACTGAGACCTCCTACAATGAGCAGTTCTTC.

V is TRBV7-9 and J is TRBJ2-1; 8 bases are shared with TRBD1. Unmatched junction bases numbered 4, after V lost 5 bases and J lost 7 bases. The CDR3 totals 13 residues. Germline CDR1 and CDR2: SEHNR and FQNEAQ (reference sequence). CDR3 in DNA: TGTGCCAGCAGCCGGACAGGGTGGAATGAGCAGTTCTTC. Amino acids: CASSRTGWNEQFF.

The chain is built from TRBV19 and TRBJ2-3; 7 nucleotides line up with TRBD1. Germline V lookup: CDR1 LNHDA, CDR2 SQIVND (reference sequence). Germline trimming cut 4 bases from V and 4 bases from J; bases unmatched to any gene: 2. The CDR3 has 13 residues. The CDR3 sequence is CASSTQGADTQYF. CDR3 bases: TGTGCCAGTAGTACGCAGGGGGCAGATACGCAGTATTTT.

This clone was observed a single time. CDR3 nucleotides: TGTGCCAGCAGTTTAAACGGGATGAACACTGAAGCTTTCTTT. Amino acid sequence: CASSLNGMNTEAFF. The chain joins TRBV27 to TRBJ1-1; no reliable D call. Germline V gene lookup returns CDR1 MNHEY and CDR2 SMNVEV (reference sequence). Trimming cost V 2 bases and J 0 bases, with 7 bases left between them. CDR3 length: 14 residues.

The chain carries TRBV30 and TRBJ2-5, with D hard to call. Trimming left V 3 bases short and J 5 bases short, with 10 bases between. Germline CDR1 reads GTSNPN; CDR2 reads SVGIG (reference sequence). The CDR3 extends over 12 amino acids. The DNA for the CDR3 is TGTGCCTGGAGGGGCGCCCCGGAGACCCAGTACTTC. Translated, it gives CAWRGAPETQYF.

The chain couples TRBV7-9 to TRBJ1-1; unclear D gene. Trimming stripped 4 bases from V and 1 base from J, with 13 bases between. The germline V gene has CDR1 SEHNR and CDR2 FQNEAQ (reference sequence). The CDR3 spans 15 residues. The CDR3 coding sequence is TGTGCCAGCAGCTCCCAGTCCGGAGGGAACACTGAAGCTTTCTTT. Translated: CASSSQSGGNTEAFF.

V is TRBV7-6 and J is TRBJ1-1, with a tentative D call TRBD1 (6 bases). The CDR3 length is 13 residues. Germline V lookup: CDR1 SGHVS, CDR2 FNYEAQ. The germline V and J ends were trimmed by 3 bases and 5 bases, with 10 bases remaining between them. The CDR3 coding sequence is TGTGCCAGCAGCTTGACAGGTATAACTGAAGCTTTCTTT. Residues: CASSLTGITEAFF.

The chain combines TRBV28 with TRBJ2-1; 8 nucleotides line up with TRBD1. V trimming: 5 bases; J trimming: 7 bases; junction bases outside the gene matches: 7. The CDR3 runs to 14 residues. Germline V gives CDR1 MDHEN, CDR2 SYDVKM. In DNA, the CDR3 is TGTGCCAGCAGTCCCCGACAGGGGCGTAATGAGCAGTTCTTC. It yields the protein CASSPRQGRNEQFF.